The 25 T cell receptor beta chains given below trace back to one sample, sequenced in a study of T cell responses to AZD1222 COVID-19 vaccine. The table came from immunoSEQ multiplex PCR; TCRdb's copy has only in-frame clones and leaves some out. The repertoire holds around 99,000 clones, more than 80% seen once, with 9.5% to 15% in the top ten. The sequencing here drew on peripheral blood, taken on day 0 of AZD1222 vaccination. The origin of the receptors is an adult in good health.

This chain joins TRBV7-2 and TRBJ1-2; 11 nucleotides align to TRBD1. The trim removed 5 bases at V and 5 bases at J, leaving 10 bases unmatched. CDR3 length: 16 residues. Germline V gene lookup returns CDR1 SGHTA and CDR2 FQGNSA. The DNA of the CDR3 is TGTGCCAGCAGCCCTCCCGGGACAGGGGGGCCATATGGCTACACCTTC. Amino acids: CASSPPGTGGPYGYTF.

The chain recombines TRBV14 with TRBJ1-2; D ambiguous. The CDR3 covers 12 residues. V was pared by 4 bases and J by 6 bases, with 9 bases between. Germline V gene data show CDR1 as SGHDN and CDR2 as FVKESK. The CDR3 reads CASSRGYDGYTF. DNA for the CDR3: TGTGCCAGCAGCCGCGGCTATGATGGCTACACCTTC.

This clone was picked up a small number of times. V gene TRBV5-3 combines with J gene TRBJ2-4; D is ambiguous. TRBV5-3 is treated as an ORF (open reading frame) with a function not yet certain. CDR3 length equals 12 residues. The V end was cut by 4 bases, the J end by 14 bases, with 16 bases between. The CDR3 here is CARSHQAKAKYF. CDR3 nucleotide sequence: TGTGCCAGAAGCCACCAGGCCAAAGCGAAGTACTTC.

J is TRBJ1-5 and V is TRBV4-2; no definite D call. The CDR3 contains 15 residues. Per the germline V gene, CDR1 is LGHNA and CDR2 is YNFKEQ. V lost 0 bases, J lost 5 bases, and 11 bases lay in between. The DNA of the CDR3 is TGTGCCAGCAGCCAAGACCGGGTTCTCCATCAGCCCCAGCATTTT. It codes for CASSQDRVLHQPQHF.

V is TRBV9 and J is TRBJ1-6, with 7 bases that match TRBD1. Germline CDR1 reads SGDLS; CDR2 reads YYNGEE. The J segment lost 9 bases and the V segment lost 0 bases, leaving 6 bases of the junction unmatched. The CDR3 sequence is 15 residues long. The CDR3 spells CASSVGGTVSSPLHF. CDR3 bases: TGTGCCAGCAGCGTAGGAGGGACAGTCTCTTCACCCCTCCACTTT.

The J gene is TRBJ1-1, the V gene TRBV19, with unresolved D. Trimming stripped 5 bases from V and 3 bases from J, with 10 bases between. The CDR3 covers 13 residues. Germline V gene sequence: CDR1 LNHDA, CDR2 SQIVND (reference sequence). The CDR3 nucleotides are TGTGCCAGTAGTCTAAACTCACACACTGAAGCTTTCTTT. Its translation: CASSLNSHTEAFF.

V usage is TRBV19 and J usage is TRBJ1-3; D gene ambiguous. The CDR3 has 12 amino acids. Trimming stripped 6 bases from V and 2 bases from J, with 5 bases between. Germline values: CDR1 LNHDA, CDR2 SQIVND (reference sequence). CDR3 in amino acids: CASSFTGNTIYF. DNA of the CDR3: TGTGCCAGTAGCTTTACTGGAAACACCATATATTTT. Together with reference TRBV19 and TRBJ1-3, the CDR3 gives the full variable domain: DGGITQSPKYLFRKEGQNVTLSCEQNLNHDAMYWYRQDPGQGLRLIYYSQIVNDFQKGDIAEGYSVSREKKESFPLTVTSAQKNPTAFYLCASSFTGNTIYFGEGSWLTVV.

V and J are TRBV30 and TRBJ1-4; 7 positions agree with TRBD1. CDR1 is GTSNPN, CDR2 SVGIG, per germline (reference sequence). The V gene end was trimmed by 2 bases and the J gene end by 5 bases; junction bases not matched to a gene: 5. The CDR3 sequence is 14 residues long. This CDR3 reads CAWSHRGLNEKLFF. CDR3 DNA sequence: TGTGCCTGGAGTCACAGGGGCCTCAATGAAAAACTGTTTTTT.

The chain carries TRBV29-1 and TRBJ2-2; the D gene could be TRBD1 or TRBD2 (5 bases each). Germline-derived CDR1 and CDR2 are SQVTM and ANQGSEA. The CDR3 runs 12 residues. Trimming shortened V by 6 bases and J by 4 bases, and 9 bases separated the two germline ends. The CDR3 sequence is CSVGRGTGELFF. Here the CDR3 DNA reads TGCAGCGTGGGACGTGGCACCGGGGAGCTGTTTTTT.

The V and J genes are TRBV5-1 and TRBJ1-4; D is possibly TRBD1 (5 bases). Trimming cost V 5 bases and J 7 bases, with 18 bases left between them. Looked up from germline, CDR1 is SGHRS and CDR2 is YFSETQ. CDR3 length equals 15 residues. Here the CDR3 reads CASSSAGVEFEKLFF. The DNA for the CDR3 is TGCGCCAGCAGTTCGGCGGGGGTTGAATTTGAAAAACTGTTTTTT. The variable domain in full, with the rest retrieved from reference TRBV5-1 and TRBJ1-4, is KAGVTQTPRYLIKTRGQQVTLSCSPISGHRSVSWYQQTPGQGLQFLFEYFSETQRNKGNFPGRFSGRQFSNSRSEMNVSTLELGDSALYLCASSSAGVEFEKLFFGSGTQLSVL.

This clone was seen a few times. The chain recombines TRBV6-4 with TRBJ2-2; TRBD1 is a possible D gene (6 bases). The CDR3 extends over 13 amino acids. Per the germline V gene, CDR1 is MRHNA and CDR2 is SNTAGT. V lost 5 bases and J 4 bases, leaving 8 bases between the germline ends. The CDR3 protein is CASSMDSTGELFF. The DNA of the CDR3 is TGTGCCAGCAGTATGGACAGCACCGGGGAGCTGTTTTTT.

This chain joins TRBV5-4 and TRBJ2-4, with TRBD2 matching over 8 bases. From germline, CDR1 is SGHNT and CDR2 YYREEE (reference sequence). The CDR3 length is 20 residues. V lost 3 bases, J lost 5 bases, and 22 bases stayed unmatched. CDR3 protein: CASSSRGVRPSGFLQNIQYF. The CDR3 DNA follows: TGTGCCAGCAGCTCGCGGGGGGTAAGGCCATCGGGCTTCCTCCAAAACATTCAGTACTTC.

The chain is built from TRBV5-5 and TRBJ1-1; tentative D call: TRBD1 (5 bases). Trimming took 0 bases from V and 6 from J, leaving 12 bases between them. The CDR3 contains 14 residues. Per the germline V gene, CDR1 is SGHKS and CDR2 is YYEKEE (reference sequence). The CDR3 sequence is CASSLEHRGSEAFF. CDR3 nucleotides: TGTGCCAGCAGCTTGGAACATAGGGGTTCTGAAGCTTTCTTT.

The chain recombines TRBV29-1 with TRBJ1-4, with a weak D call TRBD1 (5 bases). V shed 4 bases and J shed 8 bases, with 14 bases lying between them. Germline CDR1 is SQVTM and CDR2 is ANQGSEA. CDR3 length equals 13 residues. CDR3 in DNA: TGCAGCGTTGTGAGTGGGGCGGGAGAAAAACTGTTTTTT. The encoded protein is CSVVSGAGEKLFF.

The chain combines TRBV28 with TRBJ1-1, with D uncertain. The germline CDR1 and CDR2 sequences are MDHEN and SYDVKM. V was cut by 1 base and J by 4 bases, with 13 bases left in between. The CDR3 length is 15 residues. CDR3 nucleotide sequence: TGTGCCAGCAGTTTATTATTTAGGGAGGGCACTGAAGCTTTCTTT. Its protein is CASSLLFREGTEAFF.

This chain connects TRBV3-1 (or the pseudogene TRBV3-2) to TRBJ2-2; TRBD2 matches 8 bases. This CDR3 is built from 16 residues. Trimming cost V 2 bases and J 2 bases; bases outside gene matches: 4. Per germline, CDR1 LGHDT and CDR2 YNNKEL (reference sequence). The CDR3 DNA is TGTGCCAGCAGCCAAAGGCGGGGGGCTAACACCGGGGAGCTGTTTTTT. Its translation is CASSQRRGANTGELFF.

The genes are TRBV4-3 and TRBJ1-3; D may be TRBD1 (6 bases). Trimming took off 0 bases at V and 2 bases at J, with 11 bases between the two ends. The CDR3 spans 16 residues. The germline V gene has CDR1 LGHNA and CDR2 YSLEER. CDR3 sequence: CASSQDLYRAGNTIYF. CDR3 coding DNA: TGCGCCAGCAGCCAAGACCTCTACAGGGCTGGAAACACCATATATTTT.

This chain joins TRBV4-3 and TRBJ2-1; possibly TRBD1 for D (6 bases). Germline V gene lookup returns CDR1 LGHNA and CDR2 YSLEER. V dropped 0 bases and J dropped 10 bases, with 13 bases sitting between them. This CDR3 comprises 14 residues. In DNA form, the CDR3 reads TGCGCCAGCAGCCAAGATTGGACAGCAAGGGAGCAGTTCTTC. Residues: CASSQDWTAREQFF.

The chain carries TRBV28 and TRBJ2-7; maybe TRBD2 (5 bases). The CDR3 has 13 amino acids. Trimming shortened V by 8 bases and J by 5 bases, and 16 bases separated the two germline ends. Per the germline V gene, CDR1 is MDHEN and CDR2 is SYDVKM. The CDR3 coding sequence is TGTGCCAGCGGCGGGCGGATCTACGACGAGCAGTACTTC. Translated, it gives CASGGRIYDEQYF.

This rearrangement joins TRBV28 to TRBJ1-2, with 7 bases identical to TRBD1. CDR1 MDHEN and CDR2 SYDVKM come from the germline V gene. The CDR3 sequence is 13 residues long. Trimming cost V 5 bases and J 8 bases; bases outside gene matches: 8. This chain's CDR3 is CASSPQGGGGYTF. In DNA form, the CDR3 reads TGTGCCAGCAGTCCCCAGGGGGGCGGAGGCTACACCTTC.

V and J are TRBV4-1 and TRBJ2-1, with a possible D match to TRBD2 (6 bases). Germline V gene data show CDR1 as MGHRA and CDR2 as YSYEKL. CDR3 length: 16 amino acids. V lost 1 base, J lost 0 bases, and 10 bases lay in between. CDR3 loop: CASSQGGLSSYNEQFF. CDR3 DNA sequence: TGCGCCAGCAGCCAAGGGGGACTCTCCTCCTACAATGAGCAGTTCTTC.

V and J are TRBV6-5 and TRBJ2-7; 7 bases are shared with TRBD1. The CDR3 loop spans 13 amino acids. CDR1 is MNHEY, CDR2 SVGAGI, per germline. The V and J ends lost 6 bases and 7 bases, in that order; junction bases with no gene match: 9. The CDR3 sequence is CASRSTGSGEQYF. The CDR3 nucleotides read TGTGCCAGCAGGTCGACAGGGAGTGGGGAGCAGTACTTC.

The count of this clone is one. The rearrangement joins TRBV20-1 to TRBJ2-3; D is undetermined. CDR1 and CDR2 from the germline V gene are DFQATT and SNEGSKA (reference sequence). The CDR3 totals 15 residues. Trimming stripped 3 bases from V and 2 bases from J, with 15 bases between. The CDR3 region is CSASDLAAVTDTQYF. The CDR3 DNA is TGCAGTGCTAGTGATTTAGCCGCGGTCACAGATACGCAGTATTTT.

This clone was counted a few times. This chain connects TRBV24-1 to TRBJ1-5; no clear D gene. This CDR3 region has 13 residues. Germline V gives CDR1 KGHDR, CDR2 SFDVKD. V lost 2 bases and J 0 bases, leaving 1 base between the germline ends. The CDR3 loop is CATSDYSNQPQHF. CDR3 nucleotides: TGTGCCACCAGTGATTATAGCAATCAGCCCCAGCATTTT.

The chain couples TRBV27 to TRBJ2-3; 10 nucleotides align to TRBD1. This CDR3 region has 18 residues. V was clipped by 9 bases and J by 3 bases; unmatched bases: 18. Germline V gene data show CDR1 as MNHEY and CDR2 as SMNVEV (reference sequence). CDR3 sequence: CASQFMGTGVWRTDTQYF. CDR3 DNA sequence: TGTGCCAGTCAATTCATGGGGACAGGGGTCTGGCGAACAGATACGCAGTATTTT.